This T cell receptor beta chain was found in a study of T cells expressing NK-cell markers. Findings and limits, study-wide: Expanded NKG2C+ T cell clones were not confirmed as HCMV-specific.

The germline V gene encodes CDR1 MDHEN and CDR2 SYDVKM. This CDR3 spans 14 amino acids. To note about this clonotype: Its antigen is unknown.

From the 5' RACE reads, TCRdb lists one entry per CDR3 protein and no DNA. This repertoire includes about 180,000 distinct CDR3 sequences. The chain combines TRBV28 with TRBJ2-7; without DNA, the TCRdb call of TRBD2 cannot be checked. Sequenced input: blood T cells: a sorted CD56 or NKG2C T cell subset, CD4+ or CD8+ T cells, or bulk PBMC T cells (not recorded which). This sequence originates from a woman aged 18 to 75 in good health. This CDR3 reads CASLTSGRAYEQYF.